This T cell receptor beta chain originates from a study of CXCR3-negative and CXCR3-positive naive CD8 T cells. Across the study: The TRB read total, some 140 million, broke down to about 1.5 +/- 0.3 million reads per library.

UMI-tagged TRB cDNA libraries were built via 5' RACE. TCRdb reanalyzed the 5' RACE reads and collapses them to one entry per CDR3 protein, without DNA. This sample's clone table lists some 130,000 distinct CDR3 sequences. Study-wide results and caveats: Naive cells positive for CXCR3 carried more hydrophobic TRB CDR3s than CXCR3-negative ones.

A remark on this clonotype: Antigen unknown.

Sequencing was done on a sample of naive CXCR3+ CD8+ T cells from blood. Subset indicated: CD45RO-CCR7+CD27+CD95- naive CD8+ T cells expressing CXCR3 (TNR3+). This TCR was sampled from a human donor in good health. Some clones in this sample may be carry-over from other donors' samples.

CDR3 in amino acids: CSVEIGAGELFF. V usage is TRBV29-1 and J usage is TRBJ2-2; TCRdb picks TRBD1, but there is no DNA to check that call. This CDR3 spans 12 amino acids. Germline V CDR1 and CDR2: SQVTM, ANQGSEA.